The 11 T cell receptor beta chains below were found in one sample sequenced in a study of blood T cell repertoires in COVID-19. The method was immunoSEQ multiplex PCR; TCRdb's version includes in-frame clones alone and lacks a portion of them. The sample shows 150,000 to 200,000 clones, 85% to 95% of them seen only once. Material: peripheral blood. All receptors derive from a woman aged 60-70 years with COVID-19, enrolled during active disease.

The chain has TRBV2 and TRBJ2-5; D is ambiguous. Trimming pared 7 bases from V and 2 bases from J, leaving 8 bases between. CDR3 length: 12 amino acids. Germline V gene sequence: CDR1 SNHLY, CDR2 FYNNEI. The CDR3 protein is CASKEIQETQYF. The CDR3 coding sequence is TGTGCCAGCAAAGAGATACAAGAGACCCAGTACTTC.

This clone was counted once. This chain connects TRBV13 to TRBJ2-7; D is perhaps TRBD2 (6 bases). The CDR3 sequence is 16 residues long. Germline values: CDR1 PRHDT, CDR2 FYEKMQ (reference sequence). Trimming cost V 4 bases and J 4 bases, with 20 bases left between them. CDR3 DNA: TGTGCCAGCAGCTCCGTGCTTCAGGAGGGGTTTTACGAGCAGTACTTC. Translation: CASSSVLQEGFYEQYF.

The V and J genes are TRBV27 and TRBJ1-1; D call uncertain. Trimming pared 2 bases from V and 4 bases from J, leaving 11 bases between. This CDR3 is built from 14 residues. CDR1 and CDR2 (germline): MNHEY, SMNVEV (reference sequence). CDR3 amino acids: CASSLGAVGTEAFF. As DNA, the CDR3 is TGTGCCAGCAGTTTAGGTGCGGTGGGCACTGAAGCTTTCTTT.

In nucleotides, the CDR3 is TGTGCCATCAGACTAGGACTAGCGGACTCCTACGAGCAGTACTTC. Amino acid sequence: CAIRLGLADSYEQYF. V is TRBV10-3 and J is TRBJ2-7, with 10 bases matching TRBD2. The CDR3 length is 15 residues. The trim removed 6 bases at V and 0 bases at J, leaving 5 bases unmatched. Germline V gene lookup returns CDR1 ENHRY and CDR2 SYGVKD.

This clone came up many times. The same CDR3 arises from other DNA sequences in this sample as well. V and J are TRBV2 and TRBJ2-3; 10 positions agree with TRBD1. The CDR3 contains 14 residues. The V and J ends lost 6 bases and 4 bases, in that order; junction bases with no gene match: 4. Germline-derived CDR1 and CDR2 are SNHLY and FYNNEI. CDR3 sequence (DNA): TGTGCCAGCAGCAAGGACAGGGGGGCAGATACGCAGTATTTT. This gives the protein CASSKDRGADTQYF.

This chain joins TRBV19 and TRBJ1-1; TRBD1 might be the D (5 bases). Trimming took off 7 bases at V and 2 bases at J, with 23 bases between the two ends. Per germline, CDR1 LNHDA and CDR2 SQIVND (reference sequence). The length of the CDR3 is 17 residues. Here the CDR3 DNA reads TGTGCCAGTATATATCGGCCGGGGGGAATCGGTAACACTGAAGCTTTCTTT. It yields the protein CASIYRPGGIGNTEAFF.

The genes are TRBV3-1 (or the pseudogene TRBV3-2) and TRBJ1-2; the D gene is possibly TRBD1 (5 bases). CDR3 length: 14 residues. Germline CDR1 LGHDT, CDR2 YNNKEL (reference sequence). V shed 0 bases and J shed 5 bases, with 10 bases lying between them. The CDR3 region is CASSQDRKGYGYTF. CDR3 in DNA: TGTGCCAGCAGCCAAGATAGGAAGGGGTATGGCTACACCTTC.

The J gene is TRBJ1-2, the V gene TRBV6-5; TRBD1 might be the D (6 bases). The germline V gene has CDR1 MNHEY and CDR2 SVGAGI. There are 13 residues in the CDR3. The V gene lost 5 bases and the J gene lost 4 bases, with 11 bases spanning the gap. The CDR3 protein is CASSPTGSYGYTF. CDR3 bases: TGTGCCAGCAGTCCCACAGGGTCCTATGGCTACACCTTC.

The chain combines TRBV19 with TRBJ1-4, with a weak D call TRBD1 (6 bases). V gave up 6 bases and J gave up 6 bases, with 14 bases separating them. CDR1 and CDR2 from the germline V gene are LNHDA and SQIVND (reference sequence). The CDR3 spans 14 residues. Here the CDR3 reads CASRRQDEYEKLFF. CDR3 nucleotide sequence: TGTGCCAGTAGAAGACAGGACGAGTATGAAAAACTGTTTTTT.

The chain couples TRBV28 to TRBJ1-5, with 7 bases aligning to TRBD1. Germline assignment: CDR1 MDHEN and CDR2 SYDVKM. The CDR3 is 14 amino acids. V lost 4 bases, J lost 1 base, and 1 base stayed unmatched. The CDR3 bases are TGTGCCAGCAGTTGGGACAGCAGCAATCAGCCCCAGCATTTT. This gives the protein CASSWDSSNQPQHF.

The chain links TRBV6-6 to TRBJ1-1; 8 bases fit TRBD1. The V segment lost 0 bases and the J segment 3 bases; nucleotides outside the gene matches: 6. Germline V CDR1 and CDR2: MNHNY, SVGAGI (reference sequence). The CDR3 loop spans 16 amino acids. CDR3 sequence (DNA): TGTGCCAGCAGTTACTCGCTCAGGGGGCCGGACACTGAAGCTTTCTTT. It codes for CASSYSLRGPDTEAFF.